This note documents a single TCR beta chain sequence. This entry is derived from a study of OX40 agonist ivuxolimab in advanced cancers. Per the germline V gene, CDR1 is KGHSH and CDR2 is LQKENI. The ends lost 5 bases at V and 1 base at J; junction bases unmatched: 8. The CDR3 is made up of 16 amino acids. Method: immunoSEQ multiplex PCR; TCRdb's copy keeps in-frame clones and lacks some. The repertoire holds roughly 46,000 clones, with approximately 88% as singletons. Sampled blood was obtained at baseline, cycle 4 day 1, and cycle 7 day 1. This chain uses TRBV18 with TRBJ2-1; 7 nucleotides agree with TRBD2. Here the sequenced sample was CD4+ or CD8+ T cells sorted from blood, taken in a trial of the OX40 agonist ivuxolimab. The origin of this receptor is an adult with an advanced solid tumor such as melanoma, head and neck, liver or kidney cancer. The CDR3 here is CASSRTSVGSYNEQFF. The CDR3 DNA is TGTGCCAGCTCAAGAACTAGCGTGGGATCCTACAATGAGCAGTTCTTC.